This T cell receptor beta chain was captured by sequencing in a study of blood T cell repertoires in COVID-19. Across the study: PBMCs, B-cell-depleted T cells, or T cells provided the cDNA or gDNA that made up the material.

TCRdb keeps only in-frame clones here, not all; method: immunoSEQ multiplex PCR. Of 55,000 to 65,000 clones in the sample, 80% to 90% were seen once. V was shortened by 4 bases and J by 5 bases, with 21 bases between the two germline ends. The CDR3 has 16 residues. Germline CDR1 reads SGHNT; CDR2 reads YYREEE (reference sequence). Input material: peripheral blood. This receptor was identified in a woman between 55 and 75 years old with COVID-19, enrolled during active disease. This chain links TRBV5-4 with TRBJ2-5; D is possibly TRBD2 (5 bases). The CDR3: CASSIAGVGEYETQYF. In DNA, the CDR3 is TGTGCCAGCAGCATTGCTGGCGTCGGGGAATATGAGACCCAGTACTTC.